The present T cell receptor (beta chain) was sequenced within a study of T cells in Graves' hyperthyroidism and ophthalmopathy (dated by TCRdb to the late 2010s). Broadly, across the study: Peripheral blood was sampled at the time of initial diagnosis, prior to any treatment. To identify TCR V-J signatures that set the groups apart, the researchers used a discovery cohort of more than 95 patients, made up of 43 with Graves' ophthalmopathy and 57 with stable Graves' hyperthyroidism. Whether ophthalmopathy could be predicted prospectively was tested in an independent validation cohort made up of about 18 hyperthyroidism patients plus 17 patients who later progressed to ophthalmopathy. The roughly 100 discovery patients were randomly divided into training and test sets at a 7:3 ratio. The study also compared thyroid tissue and blood T-cell repertoires from five or six Graves' hyperthyroidism patients. Following sampling, methimazole starting at 30 mg daily was given to hyperthyroidism patients, and high-dose intravenous methylprednisolone was given to ophthalmopathy patients. According to the paper, TCR Vbeta CDR3 sequencing was carried out on 135 peripheral blood samples, which came from some 41 ophthalmopathy, around 75 hyperthyroidism and about 17 progressor patients.

Study-level results and caveats: A 13 V-J signature model separated ophthalmopathy from stable hyperthyroidism, with 87.88% sensitivity and 81.08% specificity in cross-validation and 80%/75% in testing. No statistical method was used to fix the sample size in advance, and group allocation was not hidden from the investigators. In validation, the model predicted progression to ophthalmopathy a median of about 6.8 months before onset, with about 71% sensitivity and 72.22% specificity. Most expanded thyroid clonotypes (frequency above 0.001) were also detected in blood, a finding suggesting that blood repertoires may reflect thyroid immune responses.

This clonotype was picked up many times. No cognate antigen has been identified for it. Base qualities are not recorded, but no much larger clone differs from it by a single base. TCR beta CDR3 regions were amplified from RNA transcripts. A first-round RT-PCR of the TCR CDR3 used the HTBI primer set with the Qiagen OneStep RT-PCR kit. Libraries were constructed in a second round of multiplex PCR, after which size selection and purification were carried out. Paired-end sequencing of the libraries was performed with 100 bp reads on an Illumina HiSeq2000. The paper's processing steps were these. SOAPnuke was used to process the raw data, with reads discarded if the reads contained adapters or uncalled bases, had a mean Phred below 15, or lacked an exact constant-primer or identifier match. High-quality paired reads were merged using COPE v1.2.5, and each unique nucleotide sequence was defined as a clonotype. Clonotypes were aligned to IMGT TRBV, TRBD and TRBJ reference segments using MiTCR v1.1. The analysis included only V-J combinations with a frequency above 0.0001, which together covered 98% to 99.2% of the repertoires. The TCS score was defined as F50 (clonal expansion) divided by E x V (chaos), with BLOSUM62-based TCRdist calculated between CDR3 peptides within each V-J. Welch's t-statistics and random forest reduced 500 to 550 V-J features to 13, which were used in a naive Bayes classifier (R e1071). TCRdb reprocessed the public reads (quality trimming at Q25 with fastp, clone calling with MiXCR) and kept in-frame beta chains. Under each unique CDR3 protein, matching rows form one entry showing the most common genes and DNA. TCRdb assigned the V and J calls; the authors' analysis was not used. Across this sample there are 550,000 to 650,000 distinct CDR3 sequences, with approximately 15% seen only once. The ten most abundant clones make up approximately 5.7% of the sample.

Via the germline V gene, CDR1 is MNHEY and CDR2 SVGAGI. The CDR3 holds 13 amino acids from the cysteine to the phenylalanine. The sequence is cut down to CDR3 DNA, 39 bases in frame from base 1. V ends up 2 bases short and J 4 bases short, with an unmatched junction base count of 1. The hyperthyroidism patients were between 18 and 65 years old and newly diagnosed, with a disease duration of less than 2 months. Exclusion was applied to patients with uncontrolled infections, other autoimmune diseases, pregnancy or lactation. Clinical symptoms, serum thyroxine and TRAb, thyroid ultrasound, and orbital computed tomography formed the basis for the diagnoses. For progressor patients, blood was drawn at the first diagnosis of hyperthyroidism, before any ophthalmopathy symptoms had appeared. Ficoll-Paque density gradient centrifugation was used to isolate PBMCs from about 9.4 ml of fresh peripheral blood. Progressor patients were initially diagnosed with Graves' hyperthyroidism and developed ophthalmopathy during follow-up. Trizol reagent was used to extract total RNA, and RNA quality was then checked on an Agilent 2100 Bioanalyzer.

The clonotype originates from a woman aged 25 to 39 with Graves' hyperthyroidism that later progressed to Graves' ophthalmopathy. The material sequenced was blood. Recombination joined TRBV6-5 with TRBJ1-2, with 7 junctional bases fitting TRBD1. Here the CDR3 is given as CASSYGDSYGYTF. The nucleotides are TGTGCCAGCAGTTACGGGGACAGCTATGGCTACACCTTC.